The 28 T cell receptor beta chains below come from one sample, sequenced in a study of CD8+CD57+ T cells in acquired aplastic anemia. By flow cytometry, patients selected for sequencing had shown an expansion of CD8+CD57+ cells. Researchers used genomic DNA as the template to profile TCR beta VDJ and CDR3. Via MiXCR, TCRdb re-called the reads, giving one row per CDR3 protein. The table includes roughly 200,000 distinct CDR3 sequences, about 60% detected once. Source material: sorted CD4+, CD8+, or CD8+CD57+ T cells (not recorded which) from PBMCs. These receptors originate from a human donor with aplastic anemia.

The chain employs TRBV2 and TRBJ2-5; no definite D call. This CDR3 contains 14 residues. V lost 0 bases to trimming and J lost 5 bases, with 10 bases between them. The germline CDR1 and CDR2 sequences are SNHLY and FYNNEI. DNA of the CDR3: TGTGCCAGCAGTGAAGCGAGAACAAGCGAGACCCAGTACTTC. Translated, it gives CASSEARTSETQYF. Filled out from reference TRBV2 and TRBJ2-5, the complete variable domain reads EPEVTQTPSHQVTQMGQEVILRCVPISNHLYFYWYRQILGQKVEFLVSFYNNEISEKSEIFDDQFSVERPDGSNFTLKIRSTKLEDSAMYFCASSEARTSETQYFGPGTRLLVL.

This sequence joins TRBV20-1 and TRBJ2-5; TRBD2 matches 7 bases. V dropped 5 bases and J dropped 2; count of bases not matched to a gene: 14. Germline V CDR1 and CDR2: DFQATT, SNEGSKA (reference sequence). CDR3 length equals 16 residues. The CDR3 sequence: CSAWAGTSAPQETQYF. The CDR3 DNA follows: TGCAGTGCTTGGGCCGGAACTAGCGCTCCACAAGAGACCCAGTACTTC.

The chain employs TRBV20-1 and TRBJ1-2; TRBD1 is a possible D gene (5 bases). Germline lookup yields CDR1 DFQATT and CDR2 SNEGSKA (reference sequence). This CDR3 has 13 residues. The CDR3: CEPGKGRDYGYTF. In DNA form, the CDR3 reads TGCGAGCCGGGGAAGGGGAGGGACTATGGCTACACCTTC.

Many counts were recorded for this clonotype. CDR3 in amino acids: CASSLLGGADTQYF. CDR3 in DNA: TGTGCCAGCAGCTTATTGGGGGGCGCAGATACGCAGTATTTT. This rearrangement joins TRBV7-8 to TRBJ2-3; either TRBD1 or TRBD2 may supply D (6 bases each). This CDR3 has 14 residues. V was trimmed by 2 bases and J by 4 bases, leaving 10 bases between them. Germline V CDR1 and CDR2: SGHVS, FQNEAQ.

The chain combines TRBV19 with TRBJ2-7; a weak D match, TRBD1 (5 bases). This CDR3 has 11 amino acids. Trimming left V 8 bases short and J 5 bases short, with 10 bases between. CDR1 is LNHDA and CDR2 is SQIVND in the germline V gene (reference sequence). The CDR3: CASSRADEQYF. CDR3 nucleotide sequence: TGTGCCAGTTCCAGGGCAGACGAGCAGTACTTC.

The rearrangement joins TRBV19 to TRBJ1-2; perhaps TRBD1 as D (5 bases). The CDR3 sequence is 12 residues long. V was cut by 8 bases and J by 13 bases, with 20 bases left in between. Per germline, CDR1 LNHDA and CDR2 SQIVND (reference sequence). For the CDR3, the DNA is TGTGCCAGTGCGGCCAGGGAGGTCAGGATCACCTTC. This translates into CASAAREVRITF.

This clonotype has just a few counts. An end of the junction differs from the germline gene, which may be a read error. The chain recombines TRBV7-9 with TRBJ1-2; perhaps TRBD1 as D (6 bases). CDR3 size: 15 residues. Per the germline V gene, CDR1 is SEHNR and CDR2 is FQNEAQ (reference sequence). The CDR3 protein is CASSLGQGPNYGYSF. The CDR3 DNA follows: TGTGCCAGCAGCTTAGGGCAGGGGCCAAACTATGGCTACAGCTTC.

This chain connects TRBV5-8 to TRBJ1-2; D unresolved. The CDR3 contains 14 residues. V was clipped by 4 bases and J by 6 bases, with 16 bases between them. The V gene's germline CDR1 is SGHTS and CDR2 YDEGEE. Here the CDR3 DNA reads TGTGCCAGCAGCCGAACGGAGGCCTGGAATGGCTACACCTTC. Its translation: CASSRTEAWNGYTF.

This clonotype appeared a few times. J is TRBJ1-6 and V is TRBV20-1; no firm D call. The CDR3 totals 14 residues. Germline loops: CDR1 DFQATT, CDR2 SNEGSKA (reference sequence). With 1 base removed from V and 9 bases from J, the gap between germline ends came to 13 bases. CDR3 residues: CSARGGSTGSPLHF. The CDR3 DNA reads TGCAGTGCTAGAGGGGGATCTACGGGTTCACCCCTCCACTTT.

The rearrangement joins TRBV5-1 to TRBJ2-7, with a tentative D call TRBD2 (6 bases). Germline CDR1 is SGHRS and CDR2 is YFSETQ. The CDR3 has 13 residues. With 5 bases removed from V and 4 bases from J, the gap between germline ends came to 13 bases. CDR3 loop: CASRRDQGYEQYF. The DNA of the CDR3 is TGCGCCAGCAGGCGGGATCAGGGTTACGAGCAGTACTTC.

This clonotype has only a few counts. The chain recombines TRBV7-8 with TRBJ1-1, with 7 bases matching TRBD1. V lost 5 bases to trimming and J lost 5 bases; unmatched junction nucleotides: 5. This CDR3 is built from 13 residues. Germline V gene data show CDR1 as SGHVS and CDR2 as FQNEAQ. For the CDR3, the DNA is TGTGCCAGCAGCGGAGACAGGGAAACTGAAGCTTTCTTT. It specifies CASSGDRETEAFF. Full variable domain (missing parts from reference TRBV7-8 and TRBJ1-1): GAGVSQSPRYKVAKRGQDVALRCDPISGHVSLFWYQQALGQGPEFLTYFQNEAQLDKSGLPSDRFFAERPEGSVSTLKIQRTQQEDSAVYLCASSGDRETEAFFGQGTRLTVV.

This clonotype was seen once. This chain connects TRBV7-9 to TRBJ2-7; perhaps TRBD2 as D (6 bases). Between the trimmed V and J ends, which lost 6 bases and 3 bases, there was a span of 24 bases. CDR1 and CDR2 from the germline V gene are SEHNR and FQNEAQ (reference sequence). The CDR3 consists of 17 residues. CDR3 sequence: CASSSGRHTSRYYEQYF. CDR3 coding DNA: TGTGCCAGCAGTTCTGGACGTCACACTAGCCGGTACTACGAGCAGTACTTC.

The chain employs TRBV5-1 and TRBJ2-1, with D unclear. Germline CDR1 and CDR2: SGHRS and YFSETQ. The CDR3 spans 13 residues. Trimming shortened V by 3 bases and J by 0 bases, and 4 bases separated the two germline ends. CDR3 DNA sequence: TGCGCCAGCAGCTGGGACTCCTACAATGAGCAGTTCTTC. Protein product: CASSWDSYNEQFF.

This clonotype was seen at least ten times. The CDR3: CASSENVDTPYEQYF. The CDR3 region has the DNA TGTGCCAGCAGTGAAAACGTTGACACCCCCTACGAGCAGTACTTC. The chain uses TRBV6-1 and TRBJ2-7; no clear D. The CDR3 contains 15 residues. With 2 bases removed from V and 2 bases from J, the gap between germline ends came to 13 bases. CDR1 is MNHNS and CDR2 is SASEGT in the germline V gene.

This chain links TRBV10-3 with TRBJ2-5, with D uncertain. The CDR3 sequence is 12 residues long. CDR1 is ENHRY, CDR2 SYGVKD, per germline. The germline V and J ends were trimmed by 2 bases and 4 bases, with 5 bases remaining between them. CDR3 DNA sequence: TGTGCCATCAGTGAGGTCGCAGAGACCCAGTACTTC. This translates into CAISEVAETQYF.

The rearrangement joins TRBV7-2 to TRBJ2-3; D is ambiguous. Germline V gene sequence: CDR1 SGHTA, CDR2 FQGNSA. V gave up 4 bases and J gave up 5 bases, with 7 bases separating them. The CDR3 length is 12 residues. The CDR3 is CASSYTRDTQYF. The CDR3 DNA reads TGTGCCAGCAGCTACACGAGAGATACGCAGTATTTT.

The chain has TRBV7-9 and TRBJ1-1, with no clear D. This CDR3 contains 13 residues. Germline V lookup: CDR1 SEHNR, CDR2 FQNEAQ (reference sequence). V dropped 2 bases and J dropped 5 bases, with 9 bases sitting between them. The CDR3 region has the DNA TGTGCCAGCAGCTTAAAAGGCGGGACTGAAGCTTTCTTT. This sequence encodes CASSLKGGTEAFF.

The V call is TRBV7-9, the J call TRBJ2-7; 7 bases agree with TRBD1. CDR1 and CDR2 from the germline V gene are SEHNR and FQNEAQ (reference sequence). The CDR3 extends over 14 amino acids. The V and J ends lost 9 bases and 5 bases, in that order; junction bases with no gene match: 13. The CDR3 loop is CASSMSQGLNEQYF. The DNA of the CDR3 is TGTGCCAGTAGTATGTCACAGGGGTTGAACGAGCAGTACTTC.

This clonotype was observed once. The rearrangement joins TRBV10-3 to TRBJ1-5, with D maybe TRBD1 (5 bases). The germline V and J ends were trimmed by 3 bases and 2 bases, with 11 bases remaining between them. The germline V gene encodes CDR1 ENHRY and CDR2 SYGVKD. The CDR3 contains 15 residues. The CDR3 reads CAISDGGVGNQPQHF. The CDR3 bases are TGTGCCATCAGTGACGGAGGGGTTGGCAATCAGCCCCAGCATTTT.

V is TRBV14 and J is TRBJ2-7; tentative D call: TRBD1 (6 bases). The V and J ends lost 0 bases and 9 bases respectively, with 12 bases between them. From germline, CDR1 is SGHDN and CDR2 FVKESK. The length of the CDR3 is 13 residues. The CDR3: CASSQDGGRTQYF. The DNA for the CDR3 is TGTGCCAGCAGCCAAGATGGGGGCAGAACGCAGTACTTC. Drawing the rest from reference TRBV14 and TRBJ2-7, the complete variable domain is EAGVTQFPSHSVIEKGQTVTLRCDPISGHDNLYWYRRVMGKEIKFLLHFVKESKQDESGMPNNRFLAERTGGTYSTLKVQPAELEDSGVYFCASSQDGGRTQYFGPGTRLTVT.

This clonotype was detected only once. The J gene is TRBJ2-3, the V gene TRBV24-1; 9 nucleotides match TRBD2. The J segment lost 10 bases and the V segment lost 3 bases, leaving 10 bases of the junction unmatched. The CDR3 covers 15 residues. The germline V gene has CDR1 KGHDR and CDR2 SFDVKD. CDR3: CATSDAVFSGRAQYF. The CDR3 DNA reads TGTGCCACCAGTGATGCGGTCTTTAGCGGGAGAGCGCAGTATTTT.

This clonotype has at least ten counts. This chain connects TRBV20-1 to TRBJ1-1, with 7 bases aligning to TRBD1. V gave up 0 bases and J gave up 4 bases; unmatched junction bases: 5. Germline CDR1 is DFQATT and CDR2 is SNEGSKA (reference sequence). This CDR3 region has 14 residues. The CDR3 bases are TGCAGTGCTAGAGATGGGGACAGATCCACTGAAGCTTTCTTT. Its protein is CSARDGDRSTEAFF.

The chain's CDR3 is CSVEAQRGSGYGYTF. CDR3 coding DNA: TGCAGCGTTGAAGCTCAAAGGGGGTCGGGCTATGGCTACACCTTC. The chain recombines TRBV29-1 with TRBJ1-2; TRBD1 might be the D (6 bases). The ends were cut back, 1 base at V and 4 bases at J, with 16 bases in the middle. Per germline, CDR1 SQVTM and CDR2 ANQGSEA. The CDR3 has 15 residues.

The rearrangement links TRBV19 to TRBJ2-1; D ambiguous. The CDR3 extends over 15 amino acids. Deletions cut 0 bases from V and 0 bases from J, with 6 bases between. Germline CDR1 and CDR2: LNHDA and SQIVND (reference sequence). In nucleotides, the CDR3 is TGTGCCAGTAGTATAGACTCGAGCTCCTACAATGAGCAGTTCTTC. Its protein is CASSIDSSSYNEQFF.

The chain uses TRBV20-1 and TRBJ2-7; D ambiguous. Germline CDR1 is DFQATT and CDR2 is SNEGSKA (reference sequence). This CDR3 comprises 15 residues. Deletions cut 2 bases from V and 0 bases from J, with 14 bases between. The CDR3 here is CSARPHRNASYEQYF. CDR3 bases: TGCAGTGCTAGACCCCATAGGAACGCCTCCTACGAGCAGTACTTC.

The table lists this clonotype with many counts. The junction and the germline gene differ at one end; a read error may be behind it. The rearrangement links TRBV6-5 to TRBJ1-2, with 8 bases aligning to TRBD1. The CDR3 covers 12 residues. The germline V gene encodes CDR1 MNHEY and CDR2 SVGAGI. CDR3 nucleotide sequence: TGTACCAGCGCCCAGGGGGCTTGGGGCTACACCTTC. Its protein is CTSAQGAWGYTF.

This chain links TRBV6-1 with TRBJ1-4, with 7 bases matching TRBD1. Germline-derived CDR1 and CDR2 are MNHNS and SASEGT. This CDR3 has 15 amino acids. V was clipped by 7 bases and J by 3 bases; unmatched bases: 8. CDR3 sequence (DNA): TGTGCCAGCAAGGAGGGGGCGAAGCCTAATGAAAAACTGTTTTTT. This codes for CASKEGAKPNEKLFF.

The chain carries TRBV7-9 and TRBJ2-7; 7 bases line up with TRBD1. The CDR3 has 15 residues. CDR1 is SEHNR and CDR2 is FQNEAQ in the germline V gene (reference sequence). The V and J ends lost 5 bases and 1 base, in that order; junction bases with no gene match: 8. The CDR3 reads CASSNTGASSYEQYF. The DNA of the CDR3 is TGTGCCAGCAGCAACACAGGGGCTAGTTCCTACGAGCAGTACTTC.